This is a list of T cell receptor beta chains from one sample in a study of blood T cell repertoires in COVID-19. Data came from immunoSEQ multiplex PCR; TCRdb stores just in-frame clones and leaves some out. The repertoire holds 150,000 to 200,000 clones, about 93% seen once, with about 0.54% in the top ten. Sequenced input: peripheral blood. Receptor source: a man aged 45-60 years with acute or convalescent COVID-19. The CDR3 runs from the conserved cysteine through the conserved F or W. The D gene is left open where the match is weak. Expanded clones get a size class; other rows say once, few or many, or leave the size out.

d_gene: .; j_gene: TRBJ1-3; v_gene: TRBV6-5; len: 14; abundance: .; CDR3nt: TGTGCCAGCAGAACCGGCAGGGGTGGAAACACCATATATTTT; CDR3aa: CASRTGRGGNTIYF
d_gene: TRBD2; j_gene: TRBJ2-1; v_gene: TRBV7-9; len: 16; abundance: few; CDR3nt: TGTGCCAGCAGACCCGGACTAGCGGGAGTTCAAAATGAGCAGTTCTTC; CDR3aa: CASRPGLAGVQNEQFF
d_gene: .; j_gene: TRBJ1-1; v_gene: TRBV15; len: 14; abundance: .; CDR3nt: TGTGCCACCAGCAGGGGCCAATTATACACTGAAGCTTTCTTT; CDR3aa: CATSRGQLYTEAFF
d_gene: .; j_gene: TRBJ1-5; v_gene: TRBV28; len: 13; abundance: .; CDR3nt: TGTGCCAGCACTCGTTCTAGCAATCAGCCCCAGCATTTT; CDR3aa: CASTRSSNQPQHF
d_gene: TRBD2; j_gene: TRBJ2-1; v_gene: TRBV9; len: 15; abundance: few; CDR3nt: TGTGCCAGCAGCGTAAGTAGCGGGACGACAGGTGAGCAGTTCTTC; CDR3aa: CASSVSSGTTGEQFF
d_gene: .; j_gene: TRBJ1-2; v_gene: TRBV3-1/TRBV3-2; len: 14; abundance: .; CDR3nt: TGTGCCAGCAGCCAAGGGGGAGGCAACTATGGCTACACCTTC; CDR3aa: CASSQGGGNYGYTF
d_gene: TRBD1; j_gene: TRBJ1-5; v_gene: TRBV6-5; len: 14; abundance: .; CDR3nt: TGTGCCAGCAACTATGGACAGGGGCGTCAGCCCCAGCATTTT; CDR3aa: CASNYGQGRQPQHF
d_gene: TRBD1; j_gene: TRBJ1-5; v_gene: TRBV11-2; len: 17; abundance: .; CDR3nt: TGTGCCAGCAGCCCAGGAACAGGGGCGTATAGCAATCAGCCCCAGCATTTT; CDR3aa: CASSPGTGAYSNQPQHF
d_gene: .; j_gene: TRBJ2-5; v_gene: TRBV24-1; len: 12; abundance: .; CDR3nt: TGTGCCACCAGTGATTTGCGGGAGACCCAGTACTTC; CDR3aa: CATSDLRETQYF
d_gene: TRBD2; j_gene: TRBJ2-5; v_gene: TRBV23-1; len: 12; abundance: .; CDR3nt: TGCGCCAGCAACCTAAGGGGAGGGGCCCAGTACTTC; CDR3aa: CASNLRGGAQYF